This TCR beta chain derives from a study of neurological immune-mediated disorders. The CDR3 runs 13 residues. Germline V gene lookup returns CDR1 KGHSH and CDR2 LQKENI. The junction had 6 bases not matched to a gene; V was cut back by 7 bases and J by 4 bases. 5'RACE employing 10-nucleotide random UMIs yielded the cDNA. A single record per CDR3 protein comes from TCRdb applying MiXCR to the 5' RACE reads. The table has approximately 48,000 distinct CDR3 sequences, about an eighth seen once; the top ten hold roughly 10%. In this sample, this clonotype turned up a few times. As for time point: longitudinal time-point 3.

What was sequenced was PBMCs. V is TRBV18 and J is TRBJ1-2; 7 bases fit TRBD1. The TCR comes from a male donor with HTLV-1-associated myelopathy (HAM/TSP). CDR3 region: CASLRDRTYGYTF. CDR3 bases: TGTGCCAGCTTACGGGACAGAACCTATGGCTACACCTTC.